This T cell receptor (beta chain) was captured in a study of T cells after yellow fever vaccination. Germline values: CDR1 LGHDT, CDR2 YNNKEL (reference sequence). The junction had 10 bases not matched to a gene; V was cut back by 4 bases and J by 4 bases. CDR3 length: 16 amino acids. Production of TCR cDNA was by 5'RACE template switching, which also added a universal primer site and UMIs. TCRdb fed the 5' RACE reads into MiXCR, producing one record per CDR3 protein. In the table there are hundreds of thousands of distinct CDR3 sequences, roughly 14% of which are singletons. This clonotype was counted a few times.

This TCR was recovered from a man aged 25 to 40 who received the YFV17D yellow fever vaccine. The chain is built from TRBV3-1 and TRBJ1-2; 9 nucleotides align to TRBD1. The material was PBMCs, obtained on the day of the yellow fever booster vaccination. The CDR3 DNA reads as TGTGCCAGCAGCCTTTCTCATACAGGGGGCGTCTATGGCTACACCTTC. Its protein product is CASSLSHTGGVYGYTF.